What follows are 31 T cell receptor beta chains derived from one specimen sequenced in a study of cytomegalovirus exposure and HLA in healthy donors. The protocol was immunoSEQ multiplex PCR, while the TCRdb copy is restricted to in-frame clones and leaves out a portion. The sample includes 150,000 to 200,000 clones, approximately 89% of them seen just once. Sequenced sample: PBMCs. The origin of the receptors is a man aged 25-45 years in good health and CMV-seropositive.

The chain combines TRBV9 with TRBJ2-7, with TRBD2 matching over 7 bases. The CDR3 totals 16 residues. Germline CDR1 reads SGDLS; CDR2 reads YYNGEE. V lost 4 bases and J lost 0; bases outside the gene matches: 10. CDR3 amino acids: CASSPRLAASSYEQYF. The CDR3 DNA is TGTGCCAGCAGCCCCAGACTAGCAGCCAGCTCCTACGAGCAGTACTTC.

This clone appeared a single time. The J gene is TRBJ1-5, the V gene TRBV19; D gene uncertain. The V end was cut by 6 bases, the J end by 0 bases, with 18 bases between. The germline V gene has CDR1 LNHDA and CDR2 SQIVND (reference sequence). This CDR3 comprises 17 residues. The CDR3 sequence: CASRPSRTLNSNQPQHF. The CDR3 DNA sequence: TGTGCCAGTAGACCCTCGAGGACCCTAAATAGCAATCAGCCCCAGCATTTT.

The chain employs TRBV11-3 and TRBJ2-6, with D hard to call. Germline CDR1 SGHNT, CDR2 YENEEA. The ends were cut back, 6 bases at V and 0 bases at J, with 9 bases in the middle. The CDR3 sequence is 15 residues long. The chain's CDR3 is CASSPATSGANVLTF. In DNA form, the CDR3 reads TGTGCCAGCAGTCCCGCCACCTCTGGGGCCAACGTCCTGACTTTC.

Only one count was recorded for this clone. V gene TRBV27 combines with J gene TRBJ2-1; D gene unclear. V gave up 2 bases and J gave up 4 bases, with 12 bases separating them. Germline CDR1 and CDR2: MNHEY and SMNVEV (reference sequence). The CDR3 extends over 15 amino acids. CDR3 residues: CASSLVGYRYNEQFF. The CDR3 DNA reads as TGTGCCAGCAGTTTAGTGGGATATAGGTACAATGAGCAGTTCTTC.

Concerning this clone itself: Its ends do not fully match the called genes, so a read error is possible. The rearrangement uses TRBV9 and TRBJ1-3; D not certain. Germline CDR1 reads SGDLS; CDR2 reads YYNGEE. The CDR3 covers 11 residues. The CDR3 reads CASSVGVWLTF. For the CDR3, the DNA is TGTGCCAGCAGCGTAGGCGTTTGGTTGACTTTT. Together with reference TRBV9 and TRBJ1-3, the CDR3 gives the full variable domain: DSGVTQTPKHLITATGQRVTLRCSPRSGDLSVYWYQQSLDQGLQFLIQYYNGEERAKGNILERFSAQQFPDLHSELNLSSLELGDSALYFCASSVGVWLTFGEGSWLTVV.

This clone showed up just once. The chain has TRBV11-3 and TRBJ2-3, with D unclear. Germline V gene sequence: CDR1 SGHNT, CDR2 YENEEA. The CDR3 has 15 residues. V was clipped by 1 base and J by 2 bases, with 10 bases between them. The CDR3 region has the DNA TGTGCCAGCAGCTTAGTGGGTCCCCCCACAGATACGCAGTATTTT. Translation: CASSLVGPPTDTQYF.

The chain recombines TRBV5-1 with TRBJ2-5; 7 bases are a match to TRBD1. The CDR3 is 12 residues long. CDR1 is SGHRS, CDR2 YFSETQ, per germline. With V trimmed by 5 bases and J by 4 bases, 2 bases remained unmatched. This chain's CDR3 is CASRTGSETQYF. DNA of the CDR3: TGCGCCAGCAGGACAGGGTCAGAGACCCAGTACTTC.

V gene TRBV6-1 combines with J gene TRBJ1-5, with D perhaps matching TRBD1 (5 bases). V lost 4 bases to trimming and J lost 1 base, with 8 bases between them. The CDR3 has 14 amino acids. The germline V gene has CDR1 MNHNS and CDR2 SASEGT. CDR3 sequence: CASSGQGSNQPQHF. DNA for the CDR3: TGTGCCAGCAGTGGTCAGGGCAGCAATCAGCCCCAGCATTTT.

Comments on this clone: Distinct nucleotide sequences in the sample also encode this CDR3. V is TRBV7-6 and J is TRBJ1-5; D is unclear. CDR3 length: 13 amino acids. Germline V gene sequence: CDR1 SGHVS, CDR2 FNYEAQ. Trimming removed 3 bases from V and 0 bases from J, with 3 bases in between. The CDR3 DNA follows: TGTGCCAGCAGCTTCGGTAGCAATCAGCCCCAGCATTTT. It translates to CASSFGSNQPQHF.

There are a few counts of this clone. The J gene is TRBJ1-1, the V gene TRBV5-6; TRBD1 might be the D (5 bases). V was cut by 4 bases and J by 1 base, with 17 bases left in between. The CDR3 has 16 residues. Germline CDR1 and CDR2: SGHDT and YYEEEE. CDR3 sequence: CASSQPFGGENTEAFF. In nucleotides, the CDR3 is TGTGCCAGCAGCCAACCGTTTGGGGGAGAGAACACTGAAGCTTTCTTT.

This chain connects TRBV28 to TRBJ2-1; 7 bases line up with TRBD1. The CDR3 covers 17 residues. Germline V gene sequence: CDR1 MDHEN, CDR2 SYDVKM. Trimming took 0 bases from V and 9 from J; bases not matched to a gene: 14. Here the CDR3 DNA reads TGTGCCAGCAGTTTATGGGCCTTGTCGGGACAGTTTACTGAGCAGTTCTTC. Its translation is CASSLWALSGQFTEQFF.

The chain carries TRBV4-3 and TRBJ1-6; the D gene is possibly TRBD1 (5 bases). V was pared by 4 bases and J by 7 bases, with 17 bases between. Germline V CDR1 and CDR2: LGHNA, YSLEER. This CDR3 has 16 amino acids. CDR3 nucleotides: TGCGCCAGCAGCCTCGCAGAAGGGACCGTCAATTCACCCCTCCACTTT. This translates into CASSLAEGTVNSPLHF.

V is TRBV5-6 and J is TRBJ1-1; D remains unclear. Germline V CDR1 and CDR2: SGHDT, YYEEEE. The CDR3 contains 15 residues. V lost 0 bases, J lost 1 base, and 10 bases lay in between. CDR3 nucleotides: TGTGCCAGCAGCTTGGGGCCGGGCACGAACACTGAAGCTTTCTTT. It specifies CASSLGPGTNTEAFF.

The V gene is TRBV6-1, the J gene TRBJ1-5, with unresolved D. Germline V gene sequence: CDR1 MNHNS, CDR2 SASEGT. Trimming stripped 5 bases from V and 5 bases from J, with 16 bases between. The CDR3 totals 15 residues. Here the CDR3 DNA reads TGTGCCAGCAGTCACGACCTAGCGCGGGATCAGCCCCAGCATTTT. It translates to CASSHDLARDQPQHF.

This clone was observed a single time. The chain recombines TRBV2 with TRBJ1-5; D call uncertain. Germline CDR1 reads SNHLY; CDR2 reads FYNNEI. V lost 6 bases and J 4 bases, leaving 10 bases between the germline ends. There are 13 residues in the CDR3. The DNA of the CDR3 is TGTGCCAGCAGGACGGAGGTTAATCAGCCCCAGCATTTT. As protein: CASRTEVNQPQHF.

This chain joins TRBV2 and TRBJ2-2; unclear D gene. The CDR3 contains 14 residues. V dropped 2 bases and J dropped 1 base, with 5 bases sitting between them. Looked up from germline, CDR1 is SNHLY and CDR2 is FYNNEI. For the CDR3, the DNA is TGTGCCAGCAGTGAATACTTGAACACCGGGGAGCTGTTTTTT. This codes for CASSEYLNTGELFF.

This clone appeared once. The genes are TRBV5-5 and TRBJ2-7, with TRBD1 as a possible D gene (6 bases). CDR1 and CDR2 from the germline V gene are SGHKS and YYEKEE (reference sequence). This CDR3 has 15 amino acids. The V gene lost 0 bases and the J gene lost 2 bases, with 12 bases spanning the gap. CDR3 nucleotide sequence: TGTGCCAGCAGCTTGGCGGACAGCCTTGCCTACGAGCAGTACTTC. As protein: CASSLADSLAYEQYF.

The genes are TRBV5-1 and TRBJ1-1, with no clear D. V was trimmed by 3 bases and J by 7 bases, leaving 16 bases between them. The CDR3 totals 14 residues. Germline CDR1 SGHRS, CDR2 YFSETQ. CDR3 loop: CASSSDWANGEAFF. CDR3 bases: TGCGCCAGCAGCTCCGATTGGGCTAATGGTGAAGCTTTCTTT.

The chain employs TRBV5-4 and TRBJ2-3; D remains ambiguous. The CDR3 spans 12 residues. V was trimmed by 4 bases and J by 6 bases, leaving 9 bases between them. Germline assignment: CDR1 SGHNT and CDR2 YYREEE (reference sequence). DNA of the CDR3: TGTGCCAGCAGCCGAGATGCGGATACGCAGTATTTT. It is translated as CASSRDADTQYF.

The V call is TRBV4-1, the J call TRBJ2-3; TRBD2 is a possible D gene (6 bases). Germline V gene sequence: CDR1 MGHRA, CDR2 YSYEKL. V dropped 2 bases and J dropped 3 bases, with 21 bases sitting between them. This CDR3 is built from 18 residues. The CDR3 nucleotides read TGCGCCAGCAGCCAACGCCCCGGGGGTAAAGGTCCTACAGATACGCAGTATTTT. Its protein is CASSQRPGGKGPTDTQYF.

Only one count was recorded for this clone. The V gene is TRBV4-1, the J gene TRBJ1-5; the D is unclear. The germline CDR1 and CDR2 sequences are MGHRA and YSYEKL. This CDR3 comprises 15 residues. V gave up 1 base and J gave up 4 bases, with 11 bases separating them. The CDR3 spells CASSQGAVQNQPQHF. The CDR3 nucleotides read TGCGCCAGCAGCCAAGGTGCGGTGCAGAATCAGCCCCAGCATTTT.

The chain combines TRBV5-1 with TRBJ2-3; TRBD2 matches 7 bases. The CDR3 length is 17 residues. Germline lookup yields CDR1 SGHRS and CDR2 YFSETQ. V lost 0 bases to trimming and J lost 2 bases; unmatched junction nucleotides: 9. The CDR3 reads CASSLDYLAANTDTQYF. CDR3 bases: TGCGCCAGCAGCTTGGACTATCTAGCGGCGAACACAGATACGCAGTATTTT.

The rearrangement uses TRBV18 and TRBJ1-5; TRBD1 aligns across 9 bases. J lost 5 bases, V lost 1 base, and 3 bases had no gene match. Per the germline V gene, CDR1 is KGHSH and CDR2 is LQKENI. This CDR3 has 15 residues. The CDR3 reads CASSPRTGEDQPQHF. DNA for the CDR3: TGTGCCAGCTCACCACGGACAGGGGAGGATCAGCCCCAGCATTTT.

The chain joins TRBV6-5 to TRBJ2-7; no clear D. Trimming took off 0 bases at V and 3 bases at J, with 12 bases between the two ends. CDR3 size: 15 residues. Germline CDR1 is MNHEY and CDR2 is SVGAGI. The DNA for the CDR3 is TGTGCCAGCAGTTACTCTTGGTCGGGTAACTACGAGCAGTACTTC. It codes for CASSYSWSGNYEQYF.

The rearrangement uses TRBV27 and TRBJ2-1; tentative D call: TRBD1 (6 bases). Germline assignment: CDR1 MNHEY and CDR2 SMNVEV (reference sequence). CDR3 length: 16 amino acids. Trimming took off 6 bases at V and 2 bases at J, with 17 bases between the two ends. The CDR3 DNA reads TGTGCCAGCAGCTTCGCCGGGGACAAACCCTACAATGAGCAGTTCTTC. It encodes CASSFAGDKPYNEQFF.

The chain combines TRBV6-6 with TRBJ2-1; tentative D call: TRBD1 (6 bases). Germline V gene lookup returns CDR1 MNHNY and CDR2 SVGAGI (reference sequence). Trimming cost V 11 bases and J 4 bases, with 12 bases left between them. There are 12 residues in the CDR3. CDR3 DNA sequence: TGTGCCCTAGGGGGTAATTACAATGAGCAGTTCTTC. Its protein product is CALGGNYNEQFF.

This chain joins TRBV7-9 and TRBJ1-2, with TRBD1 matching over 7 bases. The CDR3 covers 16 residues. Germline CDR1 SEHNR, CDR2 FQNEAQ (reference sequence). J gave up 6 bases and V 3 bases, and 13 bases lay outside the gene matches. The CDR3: CASSLAIMTGRDGYTF. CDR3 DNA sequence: TGTGCCAGCAGCTTGGCCATAATGACAGGGAGGGATGGCTACACCTTC.

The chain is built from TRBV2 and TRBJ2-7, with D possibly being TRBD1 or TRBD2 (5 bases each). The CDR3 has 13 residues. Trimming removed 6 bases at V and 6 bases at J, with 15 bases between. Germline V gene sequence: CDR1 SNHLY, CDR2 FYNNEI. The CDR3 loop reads CASRGPRVGEQYF. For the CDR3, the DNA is TGTGCCAGCAGGGGACCGAGGGTGGGCGAGCAGTACTTC.

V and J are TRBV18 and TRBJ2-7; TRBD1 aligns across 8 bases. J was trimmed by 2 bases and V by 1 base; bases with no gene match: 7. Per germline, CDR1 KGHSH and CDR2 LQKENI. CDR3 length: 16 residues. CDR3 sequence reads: CASSPLVSGGPYEQYF. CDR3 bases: TGTGCCAGCTCACCACTCGTGTCAGGGGGCCCCTACGAGCAGTACTTC.

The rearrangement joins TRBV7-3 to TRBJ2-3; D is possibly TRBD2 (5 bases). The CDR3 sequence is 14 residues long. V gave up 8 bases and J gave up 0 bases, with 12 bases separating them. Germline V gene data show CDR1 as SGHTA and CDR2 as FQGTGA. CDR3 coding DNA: TGTGCCAGCTCAGCGGCACCGAGCACAGATACGCAGTATTTT. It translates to CASSAAPSTDTQYF.

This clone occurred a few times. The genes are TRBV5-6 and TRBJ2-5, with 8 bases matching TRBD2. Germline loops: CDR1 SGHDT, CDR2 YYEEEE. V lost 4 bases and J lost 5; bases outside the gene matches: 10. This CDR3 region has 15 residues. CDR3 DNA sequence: TGTGCCAGCAGCCGCTCCGGGGGGGACTTGGAGACCCAGTACTTC. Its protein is CASSRSGGDLETQYF.